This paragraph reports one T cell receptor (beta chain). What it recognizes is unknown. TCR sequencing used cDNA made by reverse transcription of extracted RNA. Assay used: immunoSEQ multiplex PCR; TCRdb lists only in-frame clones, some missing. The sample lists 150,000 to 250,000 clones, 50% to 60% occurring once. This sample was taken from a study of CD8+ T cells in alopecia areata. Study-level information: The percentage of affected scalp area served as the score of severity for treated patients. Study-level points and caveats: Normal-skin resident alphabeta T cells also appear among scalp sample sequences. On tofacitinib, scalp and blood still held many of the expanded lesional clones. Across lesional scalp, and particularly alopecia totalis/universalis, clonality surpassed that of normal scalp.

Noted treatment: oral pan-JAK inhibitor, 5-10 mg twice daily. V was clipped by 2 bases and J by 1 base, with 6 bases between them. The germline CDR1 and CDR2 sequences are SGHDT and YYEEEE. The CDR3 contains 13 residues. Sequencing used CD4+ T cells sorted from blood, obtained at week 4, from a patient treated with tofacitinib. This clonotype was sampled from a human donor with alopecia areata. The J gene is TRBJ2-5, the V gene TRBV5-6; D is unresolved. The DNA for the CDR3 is TGTGCCAGCAGCTTTGGGCGCCAAGAGACCCAGTACTTC. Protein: CASSFGRQETQYF.